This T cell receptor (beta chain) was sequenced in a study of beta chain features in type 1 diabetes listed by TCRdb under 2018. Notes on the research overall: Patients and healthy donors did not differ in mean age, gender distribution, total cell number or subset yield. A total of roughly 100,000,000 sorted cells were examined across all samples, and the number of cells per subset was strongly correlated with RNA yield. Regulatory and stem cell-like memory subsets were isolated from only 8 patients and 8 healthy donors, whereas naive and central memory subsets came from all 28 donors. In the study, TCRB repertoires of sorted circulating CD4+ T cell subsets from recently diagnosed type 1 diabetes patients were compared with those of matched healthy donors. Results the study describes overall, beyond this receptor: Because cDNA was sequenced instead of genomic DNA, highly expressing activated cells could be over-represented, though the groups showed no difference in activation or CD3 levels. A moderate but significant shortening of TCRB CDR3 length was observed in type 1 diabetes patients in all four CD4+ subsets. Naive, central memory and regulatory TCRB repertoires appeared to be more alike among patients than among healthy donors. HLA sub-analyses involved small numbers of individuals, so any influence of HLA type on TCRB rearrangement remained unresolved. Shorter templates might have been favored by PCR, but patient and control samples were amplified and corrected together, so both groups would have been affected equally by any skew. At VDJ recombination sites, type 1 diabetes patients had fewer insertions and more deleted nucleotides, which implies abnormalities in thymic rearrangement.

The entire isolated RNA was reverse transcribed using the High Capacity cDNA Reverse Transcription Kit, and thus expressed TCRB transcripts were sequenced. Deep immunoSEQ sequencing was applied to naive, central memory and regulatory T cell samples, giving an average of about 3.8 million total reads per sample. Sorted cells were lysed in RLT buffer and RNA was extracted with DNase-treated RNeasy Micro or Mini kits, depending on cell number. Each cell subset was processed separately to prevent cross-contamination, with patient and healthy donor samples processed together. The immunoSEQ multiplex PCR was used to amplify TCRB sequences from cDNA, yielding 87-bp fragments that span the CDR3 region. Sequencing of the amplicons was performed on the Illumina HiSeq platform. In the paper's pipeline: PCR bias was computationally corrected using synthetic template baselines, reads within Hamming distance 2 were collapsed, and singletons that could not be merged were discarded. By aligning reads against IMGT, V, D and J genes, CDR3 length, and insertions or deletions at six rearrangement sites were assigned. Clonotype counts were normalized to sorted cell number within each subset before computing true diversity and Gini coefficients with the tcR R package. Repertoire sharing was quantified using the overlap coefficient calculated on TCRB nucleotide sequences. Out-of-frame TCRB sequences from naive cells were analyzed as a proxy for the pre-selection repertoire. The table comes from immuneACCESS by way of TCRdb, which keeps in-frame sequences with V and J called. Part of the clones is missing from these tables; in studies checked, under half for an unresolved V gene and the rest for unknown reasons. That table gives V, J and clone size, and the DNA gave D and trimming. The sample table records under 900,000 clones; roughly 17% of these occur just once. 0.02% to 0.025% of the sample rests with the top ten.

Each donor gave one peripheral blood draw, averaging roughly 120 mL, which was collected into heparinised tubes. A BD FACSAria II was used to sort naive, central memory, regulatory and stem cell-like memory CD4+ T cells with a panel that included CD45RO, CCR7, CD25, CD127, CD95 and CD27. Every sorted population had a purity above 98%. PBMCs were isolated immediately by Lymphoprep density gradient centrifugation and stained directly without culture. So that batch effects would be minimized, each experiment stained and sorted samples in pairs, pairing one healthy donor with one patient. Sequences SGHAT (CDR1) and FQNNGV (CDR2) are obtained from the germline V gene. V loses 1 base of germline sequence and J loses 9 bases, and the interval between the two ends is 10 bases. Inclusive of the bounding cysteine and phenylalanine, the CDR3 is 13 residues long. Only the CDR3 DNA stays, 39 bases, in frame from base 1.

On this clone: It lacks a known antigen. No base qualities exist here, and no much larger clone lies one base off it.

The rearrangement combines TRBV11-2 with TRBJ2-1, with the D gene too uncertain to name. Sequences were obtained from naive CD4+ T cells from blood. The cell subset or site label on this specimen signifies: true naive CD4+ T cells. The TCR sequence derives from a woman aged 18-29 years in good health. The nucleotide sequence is TGTGCCAGCAGCTTAGCTAGTATGGGTGAGCAGTTCTTC. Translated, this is CASSLASMGEQFF.